This T cell receptor beta chain comes out of a study of cytomegalovirus exposure and HLA in healthy donors. The primer mix had 60 Vbeta and 13 Jbeta primers. The repertoire was sequenced with immunoSEQ multiplex PCR; TCRdb's copy has only in-frame clones and lacks some. The sample carries some 150,000 clones, 80% to 90% recorded once. Looked up from germline, CDR1 is SGHTA and CDR2 is FQGTGA. Trimming stripped 6 bases from V and 1 base from J, with 9 bases between. CDR3 length equals 13 residues. The rearrangement joins TRBV7-3 to TRBJ1-1, with D tentatively TRBD1 (5 bases). The sample was PBMCs. This clonotype originated in a man in his forties or fifties in good health and CMV-seropositive. The CDR3 here is CASRGAKNTEAFF. CDR3 nucleotide sequence: TGTGCCAGCAGAGGGGCTAAGAACACTGAAGCTTTCTTT.